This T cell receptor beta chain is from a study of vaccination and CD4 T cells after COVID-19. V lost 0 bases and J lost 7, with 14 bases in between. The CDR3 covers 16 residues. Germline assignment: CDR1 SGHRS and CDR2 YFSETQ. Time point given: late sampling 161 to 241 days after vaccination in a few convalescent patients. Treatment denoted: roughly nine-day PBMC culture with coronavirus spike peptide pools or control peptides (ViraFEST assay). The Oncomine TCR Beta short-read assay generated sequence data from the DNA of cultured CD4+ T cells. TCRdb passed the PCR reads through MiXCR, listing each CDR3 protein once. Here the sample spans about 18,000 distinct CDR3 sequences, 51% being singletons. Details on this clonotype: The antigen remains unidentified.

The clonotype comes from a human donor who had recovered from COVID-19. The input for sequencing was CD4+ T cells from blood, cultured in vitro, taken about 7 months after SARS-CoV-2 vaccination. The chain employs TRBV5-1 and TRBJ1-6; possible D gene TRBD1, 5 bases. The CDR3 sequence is CASSLDGSDSNSPLHF. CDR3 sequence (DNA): TGCGCCAGCAGCTTGGACGGCTCAGACAGCAATTCACCCCTCCACTTT. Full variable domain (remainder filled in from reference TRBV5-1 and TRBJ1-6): KAGVTQTPRYLIKTRGQQVTLSCSPISGHRSVSWYQQTPGQGLQFLFEYFSETQRNKGNFPGRFSGRQFSNSRSEMNVSTLELGDSALYLCASSLDGSDSNSPLHFGNGTRLTVT.